A selection of T cell receptor beta chains follows, all from one sample in a study of cytomegalovirus exposure and HLA in healthy donors. Profiled with immunoSEQ multiplex PCR; TCRdb holds only in-frame clones, not every one. The profile shows 75,000 to 95,000 clones, just under 85% of them singletons. Sequencing used PBMCs. These receptors were taken from a young woman in good health and CMV-seropositive. Both conserved end residues are part of each CDR3. Fields, in order: D gene, V gene, J gene, clone size, CDR3 protein, CDR3 DNA. A D gene is named only where the DNA matches it firmly. Expanded clones are given a class, and other clones once, few, many or no size at all.

TRBD2	TRBV30	TRBJ2-7	NA	CAWTRLAGFEQYF	TGTGCCTGGACCAGACTAGCGGGATTCGAGCAGTACTTC
NA	TRBV5-1	TRBJ2-1	NA	CASSLDTGDEQFF	TGCGCCAGCAGCTTGGATACGGGAGATGAGCAGTTCTTC
NA	TRBV10-3	TRBJ1-2	NA	CAIGMAGAYGYTF	TGTGCCATCGGAATGGCTGGGGCCTATGGCTACACCTTC
NA	TRBV28	TRBJ2-3	NA	CASSFLPDNTQYF	TGTGCCAGCAGTTTTCTCCCAGACAATACGCAGTATTTT
NA	TRBV4-1	TRBJ1-3	many	CASSQVDMGLSGNTIYF	TGCGCCAGCAGCCAAGTGGATATGGGACTCTCTGGAAACACCATATATTTT
NA	TRBV6-5	TRBJ2-5	NA	CASSYSPTRQETQYF	TGTGCCAGCAGTTACTCACCCACCCGGCAAGAGACCCAGTACTTC
NA	TRBV30	TRBJ2-5	NA	CAWSVPGGETQYF	TGTGCCTGGAGTGTACCCGGGGGAGAGACCCAGTACTTC
TRBD1	TRBV11-2	TRBJ2-7	NA	CASSGTEENEQYF	TGTGCCAGCAGCGGGACAGAGGAGAACGAGCAGTACTTC
TRBD2	TRBV4-1	TRBJ2-7	NA	CASSEFSGTSVHYEQYF	TGCGCCAGCAGCGAATTTTCCGGGACTAGCGTACACTACGAGCAGTACTTC
NA	TRBV7-6	TRBJ2-3	once	CASSLFPEGTDTQYF	TGTGCCAGCAGCTTATTCCCGGAGGGAACAGATACGCAGTATTTT
NA	TRBV7-8	TRBJ1-5	NA	CASSHGGGSQPQHF	TGTGCCAGCAGCCATGGGGGAGGTAGTCAGCCCCAGCATTTT
NA	TRBV28	TRBJ1-5	NA	CASSLSGSNQPQHF	TGTGCCAGCAGTTTGTCAGGTAGCAATCAGCCCCAGCATTTT
TRBD1	TRBV19	TRBJ1-5	NA	CASSIGGQGNQPQHF	TGTGCCAGTAGTATAGGCGGACAGGGGAATCAGCCCCAGCATTTT
TRBD1	TRBV5-1	TRBJ1-1	NA	CASSKDRANTEAFF	TGCGCCAGCAGCAAAGACAGGGCCAACACTGAAGCTTTCTTT
TRBD1	TRBV6-5	TRBJ1-2	NA	CASFSPGTGIYGYTF	TGTGCCAGCTTCTCCCCCGGGACAGGGATCTATGGCTACACCTTC
NA	TRBV27	TRBJ2-6	NA	CASSSRTVGQETGANVLTF	TGTGCCAGCAGTTCCCGGACAGTTGGCCAGGAGACCGGGGCCAACGTCCTGACTTTC
NA	TRBV6-1	TRBJ1-5	NA	CASSGQGRGNQPQHF	TGTGCCAGCAGTGGCCAGGGGAGAGGCAATCAGCCCCAGCATTTT
TRBD2	TRBV27	TRBJ2-3	once	CASSQINSGGTTDTQYF	TGTGCCAGCAGTCAAATTAATAGCGGGGGAACCACAGATACGCAGTATTTT
TRBD2	TRBV10-2	TRBJ2-1	NA	CASNRREGGNEQFF	TGCGCCAGCAACAGGCGGGAGGGAGGGAATGAGCAGTTCTTC
NA	TRBV9	TRBJ2-1	NA	CASSVQAGSYNEQFF	TGTGCCAGCAGCGTACAGGCCGGATCCTACAATGAGCAGTTCTTC
TRBD2	TRBV6-1	TRBJ2-3	NA	CASSEEGLAGAEDTQYF	TGTGCCAGCAGTGAAGAGGGTCTAGCGGGGGCTGAGGATACGCAGTATTTT
TRBD1	TRBV5-4	TRBJ2-5	medium-sized	CASTLQGAEETQYF	TGTGCCAGCACCCTACAGGGGGCAGAAGAGACCCAGTACTTC